The 4 T cell receptor beta chains below all came from one sample that was sequenced in a study of PD-L1 blockade in urothelial cancer (dated by TCRdb to between 2016 and 2019). This sample's time point label indicates: peripheral blood 6 weeks after treatment start. To prepare the library, the immunoSEQ multiplex PCR assay was applied. The clones in this table, taken by TCRdb from immuneACCESS, are in-frame only. Not every clone is retained; where verified, under half of the shortfall comes from an unresolved V gene, and the cause of the rest is unknown. This sample lists nearly 50,000 clones; 80% to 90% were detected once. The top ten clonotypes cover 8.8% of the sample. Source: PBMCs, taken around atezolizumab (anti-PD-L1) treatment. These receptors were taken from a man between 65 and 85 years old with urothelial cancer.

This clone has only a few counts. CDR3 in amino acids: CASSYSGTHGYTF. The DNA of the CDR3 is TGTGCCAGCAGCTACTCGGGAACCCACGGCTACACCTTC. The gene calls are TRBV5-4 and TRBJ1-2; D is unresolved. V lost 3 bases and J 8 bases, leaving 14 bases between the germline ends. The CDR3 has 13 amino acids. Germline V gene data show CDR1 as SGHNT and CDR2 as YYREEE (reference sequence).

This clone has only one observation. The V call is TRBV5-1, the J call TRBJ1-4; D not certain. This CDR3 comprises 15 residues. Trimming stripped 0 bases from V and 8 bases from J, with 14 bases between. CDR1 is SGHRS and CDR2 is YFSETQ in the germline V gene. As DNA, the CDR3 is TGCGCCAGCAGCTTGGCCGCGGGGAAATTCGAAAAACTGTTTTTT. It codes for CASSLAAGKFEKLFF. The full variable domain, in which reference TRBV5-1 and TRBJ1-4 provide the parts outside the CDR3, is KAGVTQTPRYLIKTRGQQVTLSCSPISGHRSVSWYQQTPGQGLQFLFEYFSETQRNKGNFPGRFSGRQFSNSRSEMNVSTLELGDSALYLCASSLAAGKFEKLFFGSGTQLSVL.

The V and J genes are TRBV18 and TRBJ2-6, with 11 bases identical to TRBD1. The CDR3 contains 17 residues. The J segment lost 1 base and the V segment lost 3 bases, leaving 2 bases of the junction unmatched. Germline CDR1 and CDR2: KGHSH and LQKENI. CDR3 protein: CASSPGTGGSGANVLTF. The CDR3 DNA follows: TGTGCCAGCTCACCCGGGACAGGGGGGTCTGGGGCCAACGTCCTGACTTTC.

The chain combines TRBV6-6 with TRBJ2-4; 9 bases agree with TRBD1. This CDR3 has 15 residues. Per germline, CDR1 MNHNY and CDR2 SVGAGI (reference sequence). Germline trimming cut 0 bases from V and 4 bases from J; bases unmatched to any gene: 1. The CDR3 sequence: CASSYSDRGKNIQYF. In DNA form, the CDR3 reads TGTGCCAGCAGTTACTCGGACAGGGGTAAAAACATTCAGTACTTC.